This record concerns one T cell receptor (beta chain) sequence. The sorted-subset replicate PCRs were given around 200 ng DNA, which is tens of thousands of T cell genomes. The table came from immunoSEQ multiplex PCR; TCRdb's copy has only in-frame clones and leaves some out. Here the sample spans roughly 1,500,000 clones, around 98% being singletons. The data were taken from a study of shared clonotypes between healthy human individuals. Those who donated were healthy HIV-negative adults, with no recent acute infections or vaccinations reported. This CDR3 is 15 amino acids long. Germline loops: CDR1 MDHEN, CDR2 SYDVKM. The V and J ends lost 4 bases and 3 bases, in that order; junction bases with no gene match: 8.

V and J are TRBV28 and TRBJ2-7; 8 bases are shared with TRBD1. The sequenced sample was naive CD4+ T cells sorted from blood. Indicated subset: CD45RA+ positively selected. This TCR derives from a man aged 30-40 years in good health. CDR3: CASSSGQEGFYEQYF. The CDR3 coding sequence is TGTGCCAGCAGTTCGGGACAGGAGGGGTTCTACGAGCAGTACTTC.